A single sample gave rise to the 30 T cell receptor beta chains below, sequenced in a study of blood T cell repertoires in COVID-19. Here immunoSEQ multiplex PCR was the method, and the copy in TCRdb shows in-frame clones only, minus some. The data show approximately 220,000 clones, with 80% seen just once and 6.5% to 9% held by the top ten. Sequencing was carried out using PBMCs or T cells enriched from blood (not recorded which). All receptors derive from a woman in her 40s with acute COVID-19.

This rearrangement joins TRBV5-4 to TRBJ2-1, with TRBD1 as a possible D gene (6 bases). Trimming took 0 bases from V and 7 from J, leaving 11 bases between them. This CDR3 contains 14 residues. Germline V gene data show CDR1 as SGHNT and CDR2 as YYREEE (reference sequence). CDR3: CASSLGSQGNEQFF. The CDR3 DNA is TGTGCCAGCAGCTTGGGGAGCCAGGGGAATGAGCAGTTCTTC. Based on the CDR3 plus reference TRBV5-4 and TRBJ2-1, the full variable domain is ETGVTQSPTHLIKTRGQQVTLRCSSQSGHNTVSWYQQALGQGPQFIFQYYREEENGRGNFPPRFSGLQFPNYSSELNVNALELDDSALYLCASSLGSQGNEQFFGPGTRLTVL.

In this sample, this clone turned up once. The chain combines TRBV15 with TRBJ1-1; D may be TRBD1 (6 bases). Germline CDR1 and CDR2: LNHNV and YYDKDF (reference sequence). V shed 2 bases and J shed 4 bases, with 11 bases lying between them. This CDR3 has 14 amino acids. This chain's CDR3 is CATSRNRAGTEAFF. The CDR3 nucleotides read TGTGCCACCAGCAGAAACAGGGCCGGCACTGAAGCTTTCTTT.

This clone was counted a single time. This sequence joins TRBV18 and TRBJ2-1; 8 bases are shared with TRBD2. The ends lost 11 bases at V and 5 bases at J; junction bases unmatched: 8. This CDR3 is 13 amino acids long. Germline V gives CDR1 KGHSH, CDR2 LQKENI. This CDR3 reads CAGAPGGDNEQFF. For the CDR3, the DNA is TGTGCCGGTGCCCCGGGAGGGGACAATGAGCAGTTCTTC.

The chain couples TRBV12-5 to TRBJ2-3; TRBD2 matches at 7 bases. Trimming took 6 bases from V and 8 from J; bases not matched to a gene: 2. CDR3 length: 11 residues. Germline V lookup: CDR1 LGHNT, CDR2 FRNRAP. In nucleotides, the CDR3 is TGTGCTAGTGGCTCGGGAGGTACGCAGTATTTT. As protein: CASGSGGTQYF.

This clone has more than one count but fewer than ten. The rearrangement uses TRBV6-5 and TRBJ2-7; D is uncertain. Germline V gives CDR1 MNHEY, CDR2 SVGAGI. The V end lost 5 bases, the J end lost 0 bases, and 11 bases lay between the germline ends. The CDR3 contains 14 residues. The CDR3 loop is CASSRTKNSYEQYF. CDR3 coding DNA: TGTGCCAGCAGTCGTACAAAGAACTCCTACGAGCAGTACTTC.

This clone appeared a few times. The chain employs TRBV10-3 and TRBJ1-5, with TRBD1 as a possible D gene (6 bases). This CDR3 contains 13 residues. The germline gives CDR1 ENHRY, CDR2 SYGVKD. The V end lost 10 bases, the J end lost 5 bases, and 15 bases lay between the germline ends. The CDR3 sequence: CASSDRTDQPQHF. The CDR3 region has the DNA TGTGCCAGCTCGGACAGAACGGATCAGCCCCAGCATTTT.

This clone was seen at least ten times. J is TRBJ2-5 and V is TRBV29-1, with TRBD2 as a possible D gene (5 bases). The germline gives CDR1 SQVTM, CDR2 ANQGSEA. V gave up 4 bases and J gave up 5 bases, with 8 bases separating them. The CDR3 contains 11 residues. As DNA, the CDR3 is TGCAGCGTTGCGGGGTTTGAGACCCAGTACTTC. This codes for CSVAGFETQYF.

The V call is TRBV18, the J call TRBJ1-2, with 11 bases fitting TRBD1. Unmatched junction bases numbered 4, after V lost 0 bases and J lost 7 bases. CDR3 length: 15 residues. Germline lookup yields CDR1 KGHSH and CDR2 LQKENI. For the CDR3, the DNA is TGTGCCAGCTCACCACCCGGGACAGGGGGTACTGGCTACACCTTC. It encodes CASSPPGTGGTGYTF.

The chain links TRBV27 to TRBJ2-1, with 7 nucleotides matching TRBD2. J gave up 10 bases and V 6 bases, and 6 bases lay outside the gene matches. The CDR3 is 12 amino acids. Per the germline V gene, CDR1 is MNHEY and CDR2 is SMNVEV (reference sequence). Written as DNA, the CDR3 is TGTGCCAGCAGAACCGGACTAGGGGAGCAGTTCTTC. Translation gives CASRTGLGEQFF.

The chain links TRBV19 to TRBJ2-7; 9 bases fit TRBD1. From germline, CDR1 is LNHDA and CDR2 SQIVND (reference sequence). The trim removed 6 bases at V and 1 base at J, leaving 4 bases unmatched. CDR3 length: 14 residues. CDR3 coding DNA: TGTGCCAGTAGGCTGGGACAGGGATCCTACGAGCAGTACTTC. It specifies CASRLGQGSYEQYF.

The chain has TRBV6-5 and TRBJ2-3; D uncertain. V lost 2 bases and J lost 2, with 11 bases in between. Germline V gene sequence: CDR1 MNHEY, CDR2 SVGAGI. This CDR3 has 15 amino acids. The CDR3 reads CASSYASGYTDTQYF. CDR3 sequence (DNA): TGTGCCAGCAGTTACGCCTCCGGTTACACAGATACGCAGTATTTT.

The V call is TRBV7-2, the J call TRBJ2-3; D possibly corresponds to TRBD2 (6 bases). In germline, CDR1 is SGHTA, CDR2 FQGNSA. The CDR3 has 15 amino acids. Trimming pared 5 bases from V and 7 bases from J, leaving 19 bases between. The CDR3 DNA sequence: TGTGCCAGCAGCCTACGGTCCGGGGGAGGCAATACGCAGTATTTT. This sequence encodes CASSLRSGGGNTQYF. The variable domain in full, completed from reference TRBV7-2 and TRBJ2-3, reads GAGVSQSPSNKVTEKGKDVELRCDPISGHTALYWYRQSLGQGLEFLIYFQGNSAPDKSGLPSDRFSAERTGGSVSTLTIQRTQQEDSAVYLCASSLRSGGGNTQYFGPGTRLTVL.

The chain uses TRBV7-3 and TRBJ1-1, with TRBD1 matching over 9 bases. With V trimmed by 5 bases and J by 5 bases, 9 bases remained unmatched. This CDR3 contains 15 residues. Germline CDR1 SGHTA, CDR2 FQGTGA. CDR3 coding DNA: TGTGCCAGCAGCGCCTTAACAGGGGGCAAGACTGAAGCTTTCTTT. It yields the protein CASSALTGGKTEAFF.

The chain is built from TRBV5-1 and TRBJ1-3, with TRBD1 matching 7 bases. After removal of 0 bases from V and 7 bases from J, the junction contained 7 bases not matched to a gene. Germline CDR1 is SGHRS and CDR2 is YFSETQ. The CDR3 totals 15 residues. CDR3 DNA: TGCGCCAGCAGCTTGGACGGCAGGGGGGTCAACACCATATATTTT. It encodes CASSLDGRGVNTIYF.

The chain combines TRBV5-4 with TRBJ2-3, with 15 bases fitting TRBD2. The germline V gene has CDR1 SGHNT and CDR2 YYREEE (reference sequence). J was trimmed by 4 bases and V by 4 bases; bases with no gene match: 4. The CDR3 runs to 16 residues. CDR3 residues: CASSGRTSGRADTQYF. Here the CDR3 DNA reads TGTGCCAGCAGCGGAAGGACTAGCGGGAGGGCAGATACGCAGTATTTT.

This clone showed up just a few times. The rearrangement uses TRBV28 and TRBJ2-7; 9 bases match TRBD1. The germline gives CDR1 MDHEN, CDR2 SYDVKM. CDR3 length equals 15 residues. V was clipped by 5 bases and J by 4 bases; unmatched bases: 9. CDR3 loop: CASSTLGTGWYEQYF. CDR3 sequence (DNA): TGTGCCAGCAGTACTCTAGGGACAGGGTGGTACGAGCAGTACTTC.

This clone was observed once. This chain links TRBV3-1 (or the pseudogene TRBV3-2) with TRBJ2-1; 13 nucleotides match TRBD2. Trimming at V came to 5 bases and at J to 8 bases, leaving 6 bases not matched to a gene. The CDR3 is 15 amino acids. CDR1 LGHDT and CDR2 YNNKEL come from the germline V gene (reference sequence). In DNA, the CDR3 is TGTGCCAGCAGCTTGACTAGCGGGAGGATCGATGAGCAGTTCTTC. Amino acids: CASSLTSGRIDEQFF.

The chain joins TRBV10-3 to TRBJ2-6, with 10 bases lining up with TRBD1. With 5 bases clipped from V and 2 bases from J, the junction kept 3 bases outside the gene matches. The CDR3 spans 16 residues. CDR1 is ENHRY, CDR2 SYGVKD, per germline. The CDR3 protein is CAISRQGATGANVLTF. The DNA for the CDR3 is TGTGCCATCAGTCGACAGGGGGCGACTGGGGCCAACGTCCTGACTTTC.

The V gene is TRBV7-2, the J gene TRBJ2-3, with a weak D call TRBD2 (6 bases). The CDR3 runs to 16 residues. CDR1 is SGHTA, CDR2 FQGNSA, per germline. V lost 1 base and J 1 base, leaving 12 bases between the germline ends. The DNA of the CDR3 is TGTGCCAGCAGCTTAGTGGCGGGAACGGGCACAGATACGCAGTATTTT. This translates into CASSLVAGTGTDTQYF. Based on the CDR3 plus reference TRBV7-2 and TRBJ2-3, the full variable domain is GAGVSQSPSNKVTEKGKDVELRCDPISGHTALYWYRQSLGQGLEFLIYFQGNSAPDKSGLPSDRFSAERTGGSVSTLTIQRTQQEDSAVYLCASSLVAGTGTDTQYFGPGTRLTVL.

The chain employs TRBV7-2 and TRBJ2-7, with 11 bases lining up with TRBD2. Trimming cost V 1 base and J 6 bases; bases outside gene matches: 2. The CDR3 has 14 amino acids. Per the germline V gene, CDR1 is SGHTA and CDR2 is FQGNSA. The CDR3 region has the DNA TGTGCCAGCAGCTTAGGTACTAGCGGGGGCGAGCAGTACTTC. It translates to CASSLGTSGGEQYF.

This chain joins TRBV11-2 and TRBJ1-6; TRBD1 matches 7 bases. The CDR3 loop spans 15 amino acids. With 3 bases clipped from V and 10 bases from J, the junction kept 9 bases outside the gene matches. Germline V gives CDR1 SGHAT, CDR2 FQNNGV. CDR3 sequence reads: CASSLRGQDISPLHF. The CDR3 DNA reads as TGTGCCAGCAGCTTGCGAGGACAGGACATATCACCCCTCCACTTT.

CDR3 coding DNA: TGTGCCAGCAGCTTTTCGAACACCATATATTTT. Amino acid sequence: CASSFSNTIYF. The chain is built from TRBV11-2 and TRBJ1-3; D call uncertain. CDR1 is SGHAT and CDR2 is FQNNGV in the germline V gene. V was pared by 3 bases and J by 7 bases, with 4 bases between. There are 11 residues in the CDR3.

The V and J genes are TRBV30 and TRBJ1-2; D is undetermined. V was cut by 5 bases and J by 1 base, with 5 bases left in between. Germline CDR1 and CDR2: GTSNPN and SVGIG (reference sequence). The CDR3 contains 11 residues. The CDR3 region is CAWFYNYGYTF. CDR3 nucleotide sequence: TGTGCCTGGTTTTATAACTATGGCTACACCTTC. The entire variable domain, with the rest obtained from reference TRBV30 and TRBJ1-2, is as follows: SQTIHQWPATLVQPVGSPLSLECTVEGTSNPNLYWYRQAAGRGLQLLFYSVGIGQISSEVPQNLSASRPQDRQFILSSKKLLLSDSGFYLCAWFYNYGYTFGSGTRLTVV.

This clone was observed once. The V and J genes are TRBV5-5 and TRBJ1-1; D not certain. The CDR3 has 15 residues. Germline-derived CDR1 and CDR2 are SGHKS and YYEKEE (reference sequence). The V end was cut by 1 base, the J end by 0 bases, with 10 bases between. The CDR3 sequence: CASSLQAGMNTEAFF. In nucleotides, the CDR3 is TGTGCCAGCAGCTTGCAGGCGGGAATGAACACTGAAGCTTTCTTT.

V and J are TRBV6-6 and TRBJ1-4, with 7 positions matching TRBD1. Germline trimming cut 6 bases from V and 6 bases from J; bases unmatched to any gene: 10. Germline-derived CDR1 and CDR2 are MNHNY and SVGAGI (reference sequence). The CDR3 loop spans 15 amino acids. The CDR3 loop is CASRLRQGEDEKLFF. The CDR3 DNA reads TGTGCCAGCAGACTAAGACAGGGAGAGGATGAAAAACTGTTTTTT.

The chain is built from TRBV19 and TRBJ2-2; no definite D call. The CDR3 is made up of 15 amino acids. V dropped 1 base and J dropped 4 bases, with 10 bases sitting between them. The germline CDR1 and CDR2 sequences are LNHDA and SQIVND (reference sequence). This CDR3 is CASSIVQAGTGELFF. CDR3 coding DNA: TGTGCCAGTAGTATAGTCCAGGCAGGCACCGGGGAGCTGTTTTTT.

The chain joins TRBV29-1 to TRBJ2-1; D perhaps matches TRBD1 (5 bases). Trimming took 4 bases from V and 5 from J, leaving 12 bases between them. The germline V gene has CDR1 SQVTM and CDR2 ANQGSEA. The CDR3 contains 13 residues. In DNA, the CDR3 is TGCAGCGTTGGGGGCCAGGTTGACAATGAGCAGTTCTTC. Protein: CSVGGQVDNEQFF.

This clone turned up a few times. This rearrangement joins TRBV27 to TRBJ1-6, with D perhaps matching TRBD1 (6 bases). The CDR3 has 14 residues. Trimming pared 3 bases from V and 7 bases from J, leaving 10 bases between. Germline V gene sequence: CDR1 MNHEY, CDR2 SMNVEV (reference sequence). CDR3 loop: CASSLRTENSPLHF. The DNA for the CDR3 is TGTGCCAGCAGTTTGAGGACAGAGAATTCACCCCTCCACTTT.

V gene TRBV3-1 (or the pseudogene TRBV3-2) combines with J gene TRBJ1-5, with D perhaps matching TRBD1 (5 bases). Trimming cost V 1 base and J 6 bases, with 7 bases left between them. The CDR3 totals 13 residues. Germline CDR1 and CDR2: LGHDT and YNNKEL (reference sequence). CDR3 sequence reads: CASSQVRAQPQHF. CDR3 in DNA: TGTGCCAGCAGCCAAGTCAGGGCTCAGCCCCAGCATTTT.

The chain combines TRBV7-3 with TRBJ2-1, with D uncertain. The CDR3 loop spans 16 amino acids. The ends were cut back, 5 bases at V and 0 bases at J, with 14 bases in the middle. Germline CDR1 SGHTA, CDR2 FQGTGA. The CDR3 DNA follows: TGTGCCAGCAGCCTTCTTAGCCCCAGCTCCTACAATGAGCAGTTCTTC. This sequence encodes CASSLLSPSSYNEQFF. Full variable domain (outside the CDR3, taken from reference TRBV7-3 and TRBJ2-1): GAGVSQTPSNKVTEKGKYVELRCDPISGHTALYWYRQSLGQGPEFLIYFQGTGAADDSGLPNDRFFAVRPEGSVSTLKIQRTERGDSAVYLCASSLLSPSSYNEQFFGPGTRLTVL.